Each of the 13 T cell receptor beta chains below was sequenced from the same sample in a study of Graves' ophthalmopathy and Graves' hyperthyroidism. Using RNA transcripts, the TCR beta CDR3 regions were amplified. In the first round, RT-PCR was carried out with HTBI primers, and a multiplex PCR formed the second round. TCRdb used MiXCR to reprocess the multiplex PCR reads, holding one entry per CDR3 protein. The repertoire includes around 1,200,000 distinct CDR3 sequences, about 36% of them detected once, and approximately 10% sits in the top ten. Sequencing used peripheral blood or thyroid tissue (not recorded which). These receptors all come from an adult man with Graves' hyperthyroidism.

This clonotype was seen a handful of times. The chain carries TRBV6-5 and TRBJ1-5; D is unclear. The CDR3 has 15 residues. The V end lost 5 bases, the J end lost 2 bases, and 13 bases lay between the germline ends. The germline V gene has CDR1 MNHEY and CDR2 SVGAGI. CDR3 coding DNA: TGTGCCAGCAGTCCCTCAGAGATAGGCAATCAGCCCCAGCATTTT. This translates into CASSPSEIGNQPQHF.

On this clonotype itself: One junction end does not reproduce the germline sequence, and a read error may be involved. The chain uses TRBV10-2 and TRBJ1-1, with a weak D call TRBD1 (6 bases). Germline assignment: CDR1 WSHSY and CDR2 SAAADI. The CDR3 sequence is 15 residues long. CDR3 sequence: CASSSPDSPNTEAFF. The CDR3 nucleotides are TGTGCCAGCAGTTCCCCGGACAGCCCGAACACTGAAGCTTTCTTT.

J is TRBJ1-4 and V is TRBV20-1, with D uncertain. The V end was cut by 5 bases, the J end by 3 bases, with 7 bases between. There are 12 residues in the CDR3. Germline CDR1 and CDR2: DFQATT and SNEGSKA (reference sequence). CDR3 coding DNA: TGCAGTGCTCCCTTGGCTAATGAAAAACTGTTTTTT. Protein: CSAPLANEKLFF.

This clonotype was seen a few times. The chain has TRBV7-9 and TRBJ1-2, with TRBD1 as a possible D gene (6 bases). Per germline, CDR1 SEHNR and CDR2 FQNEAQ (reference sequence). The CDR3 length is 14 residues. The V and J ends lost 5 bases and 2 bases respectively, with 12 bases between them. CDR3 residues: CASSASRGNYGYTF. The CDR3 DNA reads as TGTGCCAGCAGCGCCTCCAGGGGAAACTATGGCTACACCTTC.

CDR3 in amino acids: CASSHPTDSAYGYTF. CDR3 bases: TGTGCCAGCAGCCATCCCACAGACAGCGCCTATGGCTACACCTTC. V and J are TRBV4-2 and TRBJ1-2, with TRBD1 as a possible D gene (5 bases). Germline-derived CDR1 and CDR2 are LGHNA and YNFKEQ. This CDR3 contains 15 residues. Between the trimmed V and J ends, which lost 3 bases and 4 bases, there was a span of 15 bases.

In this sample, this clonotype turned up many times. The chain links TRBV2 to TRBJ2-5; D gene uncertain. V lost 4 bases to trimming and J lost 3 bases, with 12 bases between them. Germline V gives CDR1 SNHLY, CDR2 FYNNEI. The CDR3 extends over 14 amino acids. The CDR3 spells CASSVGVNKETQYF. CDR3 coding DNA: TGTGCCAGCAGTGTCGGCGTGAACAAAGAGACCCAGTACTTC. The full variable domain, completed using reference TRBV2 and TRBJ2-5, is EPEVTQTPSHQVTQMGQEVILRCVPISNHLYFYWYRQILGQKVEFLVSFYNNEISEKSEIFDDQFSVERPDGSNFTLKIRSTKLEDSAMYFCASSVGVNKETQYFGPGTRLLVL.

The chain links TRBV20-1 to TRBJ2-7; TRBD1 is a possible D gene (5 bases). Deletions cut 6 bases from V and 2 bases from J, with 17 bases between. This CDR3 region has 14 residues. The V gene's germline CDR1 is DFQATT and CDR2 SNEGSKA (reference sequence). The CDR3 region is CSAQGHNSTYEQYF. The CDR3 coding sequence is TGCAGTGCCCAAGGACATAACTCAACCTACGAGCAGTACTTC.

This clonotype turned up a few times. Germline and junction disagree at one end, which may indicate a read error. The chain uses TRBV27 and TRBJ1-1; D ambiguous. The CDR3 length is 13 residues. The germline V gene has CDR1 MNHEY and CDR2 SMNVEV (reference sequence). The CDR3 nucleotides are TGTGCCAGCAGAGGAGACCAGGCCCACACGCACCTATTT. Translated: CASRGDQAHTHLF.

The V call is TRBV5-8, the J call TRBJ2-6; 7 positions agree with TRBD2. The germline CDR1 and CDR2 sequences are SGHTS and YDEGEE. With 0 bases clipped from V and 0 bases from J, the junction kept 6 bases outside the gene matches. The length of the CDR3 is 18 residues. CDR3 nucleotide sequence: TGTGCCAGCAGCTTGGTCGCGGGACTAAGCTCTGGGGCCAACGTCCTGACTTTC. This sequence encodes CASSLVAGLSSGANVLTF.

This clonotype was observed a few times. The chain has TRBV3-1 and TRBJ1-5; D remains unclear. The germline V gene has CDR1 LGHDT and CDR2 YNNKEL (reference sequence). The ends were cut back, 0 bases at V and 2 bases at J, with 11 bases in the middle. The CDR3 runs 16 residues. The CDR3 loop is CASSQEWIAGNQPQHF. DNA of the CDR3: TGTGCCAGCAGCCAAGAATGGATCGCGGGCAATCAGCCCCAGCATTTT.

This clonotype appeared a few times. This sequence joins TRBV5-6 and TRBJ2-7; D unresolved. The CDR3 is 14 residues long. Germline loops: CDR1 SGHDT, CDR2 YYEEEE. Trimming removed 3 bases at V and 1 base at J, with 11 bases between. The CDR3, as DNA: TGTGCCAGCAGCTCCCAAGACGGATCCTACGAGCAGTACTTC. Protein sequence: CASSSQDGSYEQYF.

DNA of the CDR3: TGTGCCAGCAGCCAAGTTGGGGCGGCGGTTGAGACCCAGTACTTC. This encodes CASSQVGAAVETQYF. This chain uses TRBV9 with TRBJ2-5, with D perhaps TRBD1 (5 bases). Germline lookup yields CDR1 SGDLS and CDR2 YYNGEE. Trimming shortened V by 4 bases and J by 5 bases, and 18 bases separated the two germline ends. The CDR3 has 15 residues.

The rearrangement links TRBV7-9 to TRBJ1-2; the D is unclear. Trimming pared 7 bases from V and 7 bases from J, leaving 13 bases between. The germline V gene has CDR1 SEHNR and CDR2 FQNEAQ (reference sequence). This CDR3 contains 12 residues. The CDR3 here is CASIRGDRGYTF. CDR3 coding DNA: TGTGCCAGCATCCGAGGTGACCGTGGCTACACCTTC.